The subject of this entry is one TCR beta chain. The clone's antigen remains unknown. Base qualities were left out, and no much larger clone turns up one base away. Patients with autoimmune disease history or receiving systemic immunosuppression were excluded from the trial. Peripheral blood for TCR sequencing was drawn from every dose cohort at baseline, at cycle 4 day 1 and at cycle 7 day 1. The samples were drawn from a first-in-human, open-label, multicenter phase I dose-escalation trial of ivuxolimab. Adults with locally advanced or metastatic melanoma, renal cell carcinoma, hepatocellular carcinoma or head and neck squamous cell carcinoma were enrolled in the trial. Before TCR sequencing, CD4+ and CD8+ T cells were separately sorted from peripheral blood. Genomic DNA was extracted from sorted cells for sequencing of the TCRbeta CDR3 region. TCRbeta CDR3 regions were sequenced using the immunoSEQ Assay. In its TCRdb copy, this immuneACCESS table keeps in-frame sequences only and misses some clones. Where compared with another copy, unresolved V genes explain less than half of these, and the others have no known cause. The sample has about 73,000 clones on record, 90% of them singletons. The ten largest clones represent 0.4% to 0.55% of the sample.

This record belongs to a study of OX40 agonist ivuxolimab in advanced cancers. About the investigation overall: Ivuxolimab was an agonistic, fully human IgG2 monoclonal antibody directed against OX40 (CD134), a costimulatory receptor. In the dose-escalation cohort, 65% to 90% of patients were male, and the mean age was around 60 years, with a range of 23 to 79. Intravenous ivuxolimab was administered to patients every 2 weeks at six dose levels: 0.01, 0.1, 0.3, 1.5, 3 and 10 mg/kg. The monotherapy dose-escalation portion (N of about 47 patients) of the phase I ivuxolimab trial is reported in the paper. Prior anti-PD-1, anti-PD-L1 or anti-CTLA-4 therapy was permitted, and 35% to 40% of dose-escalation patients had received checkpoint inhibitors. The purpose of peripheral TCRbeta sequencing was to test whether ivuxolimab changed TCR sequence diversity and led to clonal T-cell expansion. Three dose-escalation patients achieved partial responses, one with hepatocellular carcinoma and two with cutaneous melanoma. Of the approximately 50 dose-escalation patients, hepatocellular carcinoma was present in approximately 20, melanoma in around 15, renal cell carcinoma in 9 and head and neck cancer in 9. On the study overall, not on this receptor specifically: Which antigens the clonally expanded peripheral T cells were specific for was not determined. After ivuxolimab, expanded clones were on average more numerous among CD8+ T cells than among CD4+ T cells. In partial responders in the 0.1-3.0 mg/kg groups, normalized peripheral clonal expansion was found to be among the lowest, especially among CD8+ T cells. At doses from 0.1 to 3.0 mg/kg, clonal expansion was seen in both CD4+ and CD8+ blood T cells between baseline and week 6. Low levels of normalized T-cell clonal expansion were also shown by some nonresponding patients.

Specimen: CD4+ or CD8+ T cells sorted from blood, collected in a trial of the OX40 agonist ivuxolimab. This clonotype was obtained from an adult with an advanced solid tumor such as melanoma, head and neck, liver or kidney cancer.

The CDR3 here reads CASGPQTGVFRSGELFF. The DNA is TGCGCCAGCGGCCCCCAGACAGGGGTCTTTCGGTCCGGGGAGCTGTTTTTT. The chain couples TRBV5-1 to TRBJ2-2, and 8 junction bases match TRBD1. Via the germline V gene, CDR1 is SGHRS and CDR2 YFSETQ. The CDR3 measures 17 amino acids from cysteine to phenylalanine. Just CDR3 DNA is preserved here, 51 bases in frame from base 1. Trimming removed 7 bases from V and 6 bases from J; the gene matches leave 17 bases unexplained. Extended through the reference TRBV5-1 and TRBJ2-2 proteins, this CDR3 yields the full variable domain: KAGVTQTPRYLIKTRGQQVTLSCSPISGHRSVSWYQQTPGQGLQFLFEYFSETQRNKGNFPGRFSGRQFSNSRSEMNVSTLELGDSALYLCASGPQTGVFRSGELFFGEGSRLTVL.